The clone carrying this T cell receptor beta chain is judged medium-sized. As yet, its antigen is unknown. Multiplex PCR was performed with 32 V and 13 J primers, and it amplified TCR beta CDR3. TCRdb re-called the multiplex PCR reads with MiXCR, one entry per CDR3 protein. The data hold tens of thousands of distinct CDR3 sequences, with around 26% observed a single time. The sample belongs to a study of immune heterogeneity within non-small cell lung tumors. Study at large: There were a few squamous cell carcinomas, approximately 10 non-squamous carcinomas and 1 tumor not otherwise specified.

General study points: Individual patients' high-frequency T-cell receptor beta clonotypes were largely distinct from one another. Each patient's tumor sites shared recurring identical dominant CDR3 beta clonotypes, and individual sites also carried their own high-frequency clones.

The J segment lost 3 bases and the V segment lost 5 bases, leaving 7 bases of the junction unmatched. CDR1 and CDR2 (germline): DFQATT, SNEGSKA (reference sequence). There are 14 residues in the CDR3. Genomic DNA extracted from bulk tumor tissue served as template. A total of about 550 ng was used per sample. Multiple biopsies spaced far apart were taken from each primary tumor during surgery. Before undergoing curative surgery, patients had newly diagnosed non-small cell lung cancer that was untreated. Donors were newly diagnosed non-small cell lung cancer patients having surgery with curative intent.

Specimen: lung tumor tissue. The sequence was obtained from a man in his forties or fifties with non-small cell lung cancer. The rearrangement uses TRBV20-1 and TRBJ2-7; the match to TRBD2 covers 10 bases. CDR3 amino acids: CSALLAGDLYEQYF. The CDR3 region has the DNA TGCAGTGCTCTTCTAGCGGGAGATCTCTACGAGCAGTACTTC.